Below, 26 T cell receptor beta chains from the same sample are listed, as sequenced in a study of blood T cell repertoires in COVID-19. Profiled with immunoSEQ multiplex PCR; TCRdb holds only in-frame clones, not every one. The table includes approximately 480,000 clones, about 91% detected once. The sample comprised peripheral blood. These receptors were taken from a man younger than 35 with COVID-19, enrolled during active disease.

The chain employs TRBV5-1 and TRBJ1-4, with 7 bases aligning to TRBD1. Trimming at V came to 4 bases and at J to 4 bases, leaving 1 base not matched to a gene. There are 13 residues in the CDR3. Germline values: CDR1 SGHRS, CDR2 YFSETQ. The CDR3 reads CASSAGGNEKLFF. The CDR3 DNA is TGCGCCAGCAGCGCAGGGGGTAATGAAAAACTGTTTTTT.

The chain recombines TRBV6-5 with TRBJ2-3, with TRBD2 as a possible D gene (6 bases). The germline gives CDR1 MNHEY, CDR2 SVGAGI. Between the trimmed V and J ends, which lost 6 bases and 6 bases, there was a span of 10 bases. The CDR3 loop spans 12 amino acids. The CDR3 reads CASSRDSDTQYF. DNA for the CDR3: TGTGCCAGCAGCAGGGACTCGGATACGCAGTATTTT.

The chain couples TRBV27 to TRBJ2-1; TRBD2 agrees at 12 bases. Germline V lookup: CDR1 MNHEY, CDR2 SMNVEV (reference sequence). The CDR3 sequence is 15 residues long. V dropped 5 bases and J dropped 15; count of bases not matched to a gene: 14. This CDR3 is CASSPAFLAGGGRFF. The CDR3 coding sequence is TGTGCCAGCAGTCCCGCCTTTCTAGCGGGGGGGGGTCGGTTCTTC.

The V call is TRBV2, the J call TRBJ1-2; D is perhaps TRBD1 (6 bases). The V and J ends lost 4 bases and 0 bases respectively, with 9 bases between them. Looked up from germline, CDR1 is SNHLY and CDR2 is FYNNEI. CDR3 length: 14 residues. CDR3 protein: CASSAGQTNYGYTF. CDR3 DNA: TGTGCCAGCAGTGCCGGACAGACTAACTATGGCTACACCTTC.

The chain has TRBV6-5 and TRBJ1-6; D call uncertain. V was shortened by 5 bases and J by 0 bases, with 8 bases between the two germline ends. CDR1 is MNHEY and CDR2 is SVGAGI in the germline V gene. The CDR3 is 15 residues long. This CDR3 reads CASSRTSSYNSPLHF. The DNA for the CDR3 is TGTGCCAGCAGTAGAACAAGCTCCTATAATTCACCCCTCCACTTT.

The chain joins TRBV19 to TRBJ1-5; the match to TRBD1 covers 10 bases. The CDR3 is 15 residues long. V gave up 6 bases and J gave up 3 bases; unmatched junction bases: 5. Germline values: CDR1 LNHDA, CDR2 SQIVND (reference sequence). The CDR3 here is CASRVDRGPNQPQHF. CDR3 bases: TGTGCCAGTAGGGTAGACAGGGGGCCCAATCAGCCCCAGCATTTT.

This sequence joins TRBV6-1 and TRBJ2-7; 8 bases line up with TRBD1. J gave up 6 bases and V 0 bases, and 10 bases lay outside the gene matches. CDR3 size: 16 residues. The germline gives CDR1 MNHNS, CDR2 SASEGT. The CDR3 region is CASSEALGQGSGEQYF. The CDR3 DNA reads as TGTGCCAGCAGTGAAGCGTTAGGACAGGGTTCGGGCGAGCAGTACTTC.

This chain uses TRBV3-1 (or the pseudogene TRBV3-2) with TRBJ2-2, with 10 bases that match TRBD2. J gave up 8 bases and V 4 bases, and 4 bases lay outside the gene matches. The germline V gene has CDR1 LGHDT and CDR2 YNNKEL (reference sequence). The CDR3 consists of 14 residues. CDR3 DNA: TGTGCCAGCAGCCGGACTAGCGGAGAAGGGGAGCTGTTTTTT. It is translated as CASSRTSGEGELFF.

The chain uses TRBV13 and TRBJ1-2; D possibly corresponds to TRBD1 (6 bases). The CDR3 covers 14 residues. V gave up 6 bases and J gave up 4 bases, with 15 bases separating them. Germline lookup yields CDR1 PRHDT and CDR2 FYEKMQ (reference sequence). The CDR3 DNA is TGTGCCAGCAGTCTCGGCGGGGGCGGCTATGGCTACACCTTC. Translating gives CASSLGGGGYGYTF.

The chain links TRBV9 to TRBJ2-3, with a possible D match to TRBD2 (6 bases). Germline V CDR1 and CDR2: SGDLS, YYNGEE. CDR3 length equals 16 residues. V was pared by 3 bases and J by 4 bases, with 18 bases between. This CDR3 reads CASSGSHPRDPDTQYF. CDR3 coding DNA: TGTGCCAGCAGCGGTTCTCATCCGCGGGACCCAGATACGCAGTATTTT.

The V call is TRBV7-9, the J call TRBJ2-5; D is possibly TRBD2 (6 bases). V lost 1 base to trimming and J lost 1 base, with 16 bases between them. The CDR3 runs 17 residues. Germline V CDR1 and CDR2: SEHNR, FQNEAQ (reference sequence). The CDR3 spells CASSLVEVRDSQETQYF. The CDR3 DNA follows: TGTGCCAGCAGCTTAGTAGAGGTCCGGGACTCCCAAGAGACCCAGTACTTC.

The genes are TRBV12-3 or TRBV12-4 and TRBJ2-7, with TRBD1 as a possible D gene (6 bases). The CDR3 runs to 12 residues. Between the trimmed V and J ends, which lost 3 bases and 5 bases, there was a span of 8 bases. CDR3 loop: CASSFGGNEQYF. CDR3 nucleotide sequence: TGTGCCAGCAGTTTTGGGGGCAACGAGCAGTACTTC.

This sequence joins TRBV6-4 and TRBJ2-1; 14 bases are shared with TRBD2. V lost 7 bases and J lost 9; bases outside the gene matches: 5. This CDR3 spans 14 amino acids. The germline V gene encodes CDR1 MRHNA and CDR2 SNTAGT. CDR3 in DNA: TGTGCCAGCAAAGGGACTAGCGGGAGTCTTGAGCAGTTCTTC. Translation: CASKGTSGSLEQFF.

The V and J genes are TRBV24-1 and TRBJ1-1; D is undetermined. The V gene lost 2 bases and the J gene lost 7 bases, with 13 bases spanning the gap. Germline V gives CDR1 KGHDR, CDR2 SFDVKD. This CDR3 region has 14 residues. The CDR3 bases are TGTGCCACCAGTGATTCCCTCCCACGGAGTGAAGCTTTCTTT. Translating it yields CATSDSLPRSEAFF.

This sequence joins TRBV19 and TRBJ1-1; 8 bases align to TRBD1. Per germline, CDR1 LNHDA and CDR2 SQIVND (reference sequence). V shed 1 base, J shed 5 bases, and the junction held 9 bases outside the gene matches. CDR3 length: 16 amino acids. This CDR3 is CASSIGTRGRGTEAFF. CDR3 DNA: TGTGCCAGTAGTATAGGGACCAGGGGGCGGGGAACTGAAGCTTTCTTT.

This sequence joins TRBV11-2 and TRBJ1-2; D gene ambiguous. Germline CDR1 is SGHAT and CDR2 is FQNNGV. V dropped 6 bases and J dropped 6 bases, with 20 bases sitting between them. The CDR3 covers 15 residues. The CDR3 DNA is TGTGCCAGCAGACTTTTCAGAGGTGGTTTAAATGGCTACACCTTC. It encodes CASRLFRGGLNGYTF.

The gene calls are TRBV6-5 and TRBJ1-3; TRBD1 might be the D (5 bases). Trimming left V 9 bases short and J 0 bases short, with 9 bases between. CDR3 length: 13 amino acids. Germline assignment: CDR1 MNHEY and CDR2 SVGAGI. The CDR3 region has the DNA TGTGCCAGTTTAGACAGCTCTGGAAACACCATATATTTT. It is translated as CASLDSSGNTIYF.

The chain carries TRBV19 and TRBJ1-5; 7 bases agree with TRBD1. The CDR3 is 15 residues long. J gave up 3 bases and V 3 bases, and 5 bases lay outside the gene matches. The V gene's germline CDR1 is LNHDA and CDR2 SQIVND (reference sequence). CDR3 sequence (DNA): TGTGCCAGTAGTATCCGGGACAGCCTCAATCAGCCCCAGCATTTT. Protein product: CASSIRDSLNQPQHF.

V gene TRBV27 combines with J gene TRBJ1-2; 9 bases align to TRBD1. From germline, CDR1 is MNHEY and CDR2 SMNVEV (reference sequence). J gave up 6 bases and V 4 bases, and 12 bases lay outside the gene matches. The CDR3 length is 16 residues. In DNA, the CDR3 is TGTGCCAGCAGTTGGCGTACCGGGACAGGGACACATGGCTACACCTTC. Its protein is CASSWRTGTGTHGYTF.

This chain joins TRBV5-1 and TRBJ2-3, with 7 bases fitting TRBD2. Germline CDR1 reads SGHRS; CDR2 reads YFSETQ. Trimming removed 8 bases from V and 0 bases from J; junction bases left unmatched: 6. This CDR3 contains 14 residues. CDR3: CASTSGTSTDTQYF. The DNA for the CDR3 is TGCGCCAGTACGAGCGGGACTAGCACAGATACGCAGTATTTT.

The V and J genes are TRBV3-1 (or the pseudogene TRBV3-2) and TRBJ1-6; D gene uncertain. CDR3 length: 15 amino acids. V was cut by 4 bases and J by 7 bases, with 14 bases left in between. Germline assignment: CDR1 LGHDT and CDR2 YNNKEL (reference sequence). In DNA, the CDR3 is TGTGCCAGCAGCCTATCTATCGGAGGGAATTCACCCCTCCACTTT. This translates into CASSLSIGGNSPLHF.

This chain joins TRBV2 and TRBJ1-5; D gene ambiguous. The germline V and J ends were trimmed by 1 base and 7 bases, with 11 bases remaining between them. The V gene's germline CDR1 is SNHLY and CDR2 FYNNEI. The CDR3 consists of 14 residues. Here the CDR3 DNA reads TGTGCCAGCAGTGAAGGGGCTAGAGGGCAGCCCCAGCATTTT. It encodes CASSEGARGQPQHF.

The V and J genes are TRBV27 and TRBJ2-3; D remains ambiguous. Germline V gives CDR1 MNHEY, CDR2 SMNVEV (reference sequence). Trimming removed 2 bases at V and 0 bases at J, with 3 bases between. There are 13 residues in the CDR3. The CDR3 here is CASSLQSTDTQYF. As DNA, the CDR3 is TGTGCCAGCAGTTTACAGAGCACAGATACGCAGTATTTT.

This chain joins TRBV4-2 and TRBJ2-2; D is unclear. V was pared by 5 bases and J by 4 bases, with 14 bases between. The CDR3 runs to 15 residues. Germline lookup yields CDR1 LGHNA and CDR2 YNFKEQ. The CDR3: CASSSKASATGELFF. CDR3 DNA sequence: TGTGCCAGCAGCTCCAAGGCCAGCGCCACCGGGGAGCTGTTTTTT.

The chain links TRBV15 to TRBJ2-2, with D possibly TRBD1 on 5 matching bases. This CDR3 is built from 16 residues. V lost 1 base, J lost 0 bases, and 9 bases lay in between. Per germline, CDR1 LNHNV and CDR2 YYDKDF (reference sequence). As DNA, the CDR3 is TGTGCCACCAGCAGAGGGAAGGGGCCGAACACCGGGGAGCTGTTTTTT. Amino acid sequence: CATSRGKGPNTGELFF.

DNA for the CDR3: TGTGCCAGCAGCCTCAGGGGGGCTTTCGACAATGAGCAGTTCTTC. The encoded protein is CASSLRGAFDNEQFF. The chain joins TRBV7-9 to TRBJ2-1, with D perhaps matching TRBD1 (7 bases). The CDR3 covers 15 residues. V was cut by 5 bases and J by 5 bases, with 16 bases left in between. Germline assignment: CDR1 SEHNR and CDR2 FQNEAQ (reference sequence). Using reference TRBV7-9 and TRBJ2-1 for the parts outside the CDR3, the full variable domain is DTGVSQNPRHKITKRGQNVTFRCDPISEHNRLYWYRQTLGQGPEFLTYFQNEAQLEKSRLLSDRFSAERPKGSFSTLEIQRTEQGDSAMYLCASSLRGAFDNEQFFGPGTRLTVL.